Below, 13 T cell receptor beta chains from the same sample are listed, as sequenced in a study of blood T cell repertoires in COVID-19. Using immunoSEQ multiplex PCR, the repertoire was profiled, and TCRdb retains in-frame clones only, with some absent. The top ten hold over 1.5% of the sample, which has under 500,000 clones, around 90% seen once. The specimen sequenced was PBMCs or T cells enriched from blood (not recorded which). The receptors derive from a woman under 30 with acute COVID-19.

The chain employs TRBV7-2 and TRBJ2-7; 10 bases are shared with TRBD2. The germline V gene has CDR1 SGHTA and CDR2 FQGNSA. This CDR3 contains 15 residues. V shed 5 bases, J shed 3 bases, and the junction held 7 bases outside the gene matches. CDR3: CASSGPAGGYYEQYF. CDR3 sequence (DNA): TGTGCCAGCAGCGGTCCAGCGGGAGGGTACTACGAGCAGTACTTC.

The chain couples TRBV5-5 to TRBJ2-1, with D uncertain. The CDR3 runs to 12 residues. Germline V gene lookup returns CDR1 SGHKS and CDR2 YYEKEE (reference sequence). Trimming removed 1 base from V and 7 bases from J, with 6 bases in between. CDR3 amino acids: CASSLLTNEQFF. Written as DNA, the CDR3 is TGTGCCAGCAGCTTGCTCACAAATGAGCAGTTCTTC.

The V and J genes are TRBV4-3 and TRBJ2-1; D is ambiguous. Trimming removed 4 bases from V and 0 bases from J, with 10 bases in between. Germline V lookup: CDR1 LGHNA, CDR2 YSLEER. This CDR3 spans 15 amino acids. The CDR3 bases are TGCGCCAGCAGCCTAACTTGGAGCTCCTACAATGAGCAGTTCTTC. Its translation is CASSLTWSSYNEQFF.

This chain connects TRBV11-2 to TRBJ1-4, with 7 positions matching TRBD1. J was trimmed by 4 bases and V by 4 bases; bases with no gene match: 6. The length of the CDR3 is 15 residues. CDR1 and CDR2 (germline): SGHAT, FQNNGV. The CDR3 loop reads CASSSTRQGNEKLFF. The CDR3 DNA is TGTGCCAGCAGCTCGACCCGACAGGGTAATGAAAAACTGTTTTTT.

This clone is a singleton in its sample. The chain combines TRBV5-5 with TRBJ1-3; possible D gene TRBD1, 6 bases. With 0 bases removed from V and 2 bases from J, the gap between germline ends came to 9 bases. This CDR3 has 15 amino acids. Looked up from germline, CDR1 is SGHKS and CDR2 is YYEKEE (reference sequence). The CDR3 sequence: CASSLVGTTGNTIYF. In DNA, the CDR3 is TGTGCCAGCAGCTTGGTTGGGACAACTGGAAACACCATATATTTT.

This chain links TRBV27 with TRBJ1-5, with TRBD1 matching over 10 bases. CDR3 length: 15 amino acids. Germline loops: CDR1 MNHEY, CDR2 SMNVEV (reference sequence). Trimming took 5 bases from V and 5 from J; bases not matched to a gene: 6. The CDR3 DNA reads TGTGCCAGCAGTAGCGGGACAGGGGTCCATCAGCCCCAGCATTTT. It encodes CASSSGTGVHQPQHF.

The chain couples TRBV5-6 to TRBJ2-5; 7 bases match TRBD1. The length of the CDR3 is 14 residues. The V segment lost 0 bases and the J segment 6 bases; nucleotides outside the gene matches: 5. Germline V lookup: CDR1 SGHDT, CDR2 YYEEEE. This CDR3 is CASSLVGDRKTQYF. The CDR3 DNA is TGTGCCAGCAGCTTGGTCGGGGACAGAAAGACCCAGTACTTC.

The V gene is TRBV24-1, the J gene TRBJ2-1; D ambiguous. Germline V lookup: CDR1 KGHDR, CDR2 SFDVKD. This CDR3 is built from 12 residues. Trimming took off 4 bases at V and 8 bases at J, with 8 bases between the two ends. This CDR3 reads CATSDRRDEQFF. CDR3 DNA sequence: TGTGCCACCAGTGACCGACGGGATGAGCAGTTCTTC.

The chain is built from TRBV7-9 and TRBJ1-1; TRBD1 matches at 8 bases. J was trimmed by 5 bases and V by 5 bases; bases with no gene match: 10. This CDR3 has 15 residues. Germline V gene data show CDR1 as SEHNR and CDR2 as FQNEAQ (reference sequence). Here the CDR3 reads CASSMGGQAVTEAFF. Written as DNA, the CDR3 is TGTGCCAGCAGCATGGGGGGACAGGCGGTTACTGAAGCTTTCTTT.

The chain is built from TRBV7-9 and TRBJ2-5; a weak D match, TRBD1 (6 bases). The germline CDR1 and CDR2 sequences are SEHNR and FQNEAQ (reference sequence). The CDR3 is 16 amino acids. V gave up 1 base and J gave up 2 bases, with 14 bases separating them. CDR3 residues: CASSLVGRTVQETQYF. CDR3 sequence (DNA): TGTGCCAGCAGCTTAGTAGGCCGGACAGTTCAAGAGACCCAGTACTTC.

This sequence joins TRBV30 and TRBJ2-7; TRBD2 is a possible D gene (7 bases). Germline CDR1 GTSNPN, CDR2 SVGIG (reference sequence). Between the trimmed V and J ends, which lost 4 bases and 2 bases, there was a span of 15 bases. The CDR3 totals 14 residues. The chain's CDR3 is CAWTQVGGAYEQYF. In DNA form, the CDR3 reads TGTGCCTGGACCCAAGTAGGGGGGGCCTACGAGCAGTACTTC.

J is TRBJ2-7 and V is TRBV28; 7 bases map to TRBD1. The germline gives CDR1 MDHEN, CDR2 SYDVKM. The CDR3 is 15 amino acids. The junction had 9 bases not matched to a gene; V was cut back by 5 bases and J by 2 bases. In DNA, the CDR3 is TGTGCCAGCAGTCCAGTGGGACAGAATCCCTACGAGCAGTACTTC. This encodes CASSPVGQNPYEQYF.

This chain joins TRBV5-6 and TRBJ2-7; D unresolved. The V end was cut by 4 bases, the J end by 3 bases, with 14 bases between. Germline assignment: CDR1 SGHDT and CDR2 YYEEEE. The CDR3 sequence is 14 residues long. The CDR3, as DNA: TGTGCCAGCAGCAGCAGCCTACAGATCTACGAGCAGTACTTC. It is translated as CASSSSLQIYEQYF. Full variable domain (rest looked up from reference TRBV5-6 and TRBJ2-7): DAGVTQSPTHLIKTRGQQVTLRCSPKSGHDTVSWYQQALGQGPQFIFQYYEEEERQRGNFPDRFSGHQFPNYSSELNVNALLLGDSALYLCASSSSLQIYEQYFGPGTRLTVT.